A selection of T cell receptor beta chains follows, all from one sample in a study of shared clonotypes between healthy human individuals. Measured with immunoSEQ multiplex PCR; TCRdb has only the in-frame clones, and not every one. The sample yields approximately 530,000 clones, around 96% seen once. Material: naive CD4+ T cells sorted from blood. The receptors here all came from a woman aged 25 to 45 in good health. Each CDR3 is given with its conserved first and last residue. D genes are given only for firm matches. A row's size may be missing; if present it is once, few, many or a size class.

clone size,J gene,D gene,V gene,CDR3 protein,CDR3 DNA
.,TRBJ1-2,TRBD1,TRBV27,CASSLLGQGNYGYTF,TGTGCCAGCAGTTTATTAGGACAGGGGAACTATGGCTACACCTTC
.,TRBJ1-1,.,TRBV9,CASSATDSTEAFF,TGTGCCAGCAGCGCAACTGATTCCACTGAAGCTTTCTTT
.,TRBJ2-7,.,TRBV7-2,CASSLEGGVPSYEQYF,TGTGCCAGCAGCTTAGAGGGGGGAGTACCTTCCTACGAGCAGTACTTC
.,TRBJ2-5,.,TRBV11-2,CASSLDYSQETQYF,TGTGCCAGCAGCTTAGATTACAGTCAAGAGACCCAGTACTTC
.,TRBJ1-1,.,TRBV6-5,CASSFHGEAFF,TGTGCCAGCAGTTTCCACGGTGAAGCTTTCTTT
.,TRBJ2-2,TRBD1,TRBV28,CASRIRGQGTGELFF,TGTGCCAGCAGAATTAGGGGGCAGGGTACCGGGGAGCTGTTTTTT
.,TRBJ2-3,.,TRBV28,CASSQTRTSTDTQYF,TGTGCCAGCAGCCAGACTCGAACTAGCACAGATACGCAGTATTTT
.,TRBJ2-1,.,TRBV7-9,CASSLTRINEQFF,TGTGCCAGCAGCTTAACCCGCATCAATGAGCAGTTCTTC
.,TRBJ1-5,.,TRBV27,CATKGSGGNQPQHF,TGTGCCACCAAGGGGAGTGGTGGCAATCAGCCCCAGCATTTT
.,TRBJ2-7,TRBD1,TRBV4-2,CASSKTRTGAGEQYF,TGTGCCAGCAGCAAGACTAGGACAGGGGCCGGCGAGCAGTACTTC
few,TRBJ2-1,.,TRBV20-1,CSATYNEQFF,TGCAGTGCAACCTACAATGAGCAGTTCTTC
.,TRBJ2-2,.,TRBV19,CASSIRYTGELFF,TGTGCCAGTAGTATCAGGTACACCGGGGAGCTGTTTTTT
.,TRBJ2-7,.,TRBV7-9,CATLGSLPYEQYF,TGTGCCACCCTGGGCAGCCTACCCTACGAGCAGTACTTC
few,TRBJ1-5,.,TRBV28,CASRTPAAGSNQPQHF,TGTGCCAGCAGGACCCCAGCCGCGGGGAGCAATCAGCCCCAGCATTTT
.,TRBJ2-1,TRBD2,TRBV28,CATRSSGRMDEQFF,TGTGCCACCCGTTCCAGCGGGAGAATGGATGAGCAGTTCTTC
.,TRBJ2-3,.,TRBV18,CASSPGGTDTQYF,TGTGCCAGCTCACCCGGAGGCACAGATACGCAGTATTTT
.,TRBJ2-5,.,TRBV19,CASSIAGGDETQYF,TGTGCCAGTAGTATAGCTGGGGGAGATGAGACCCAGTACTTC
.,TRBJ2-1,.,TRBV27,CASSAGDEQFF,TGTGCCAGCAGTGCAGGGGATGAGCAGTTCTTC
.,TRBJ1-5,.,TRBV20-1,CSANLQPQHF,TGCAGTGCCAATCTACAGCCCCAGCATTTT
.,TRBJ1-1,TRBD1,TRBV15,CATSREDRGRVNTEAFF,TGTGCCACCAGCAGAGAGGACAGGGGGCGGGTGAACACTGAAGCTTTCTTT
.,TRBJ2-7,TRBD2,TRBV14,CASSLSVGGPTGFYEQYF,TGTGCCAGCAGCCTTTCTGTGGGAGGGCCAACCGGGTTCTACGAGCAGTACTTC
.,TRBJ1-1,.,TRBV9,CASSVEAGGTEAFF,TGTGCCAGCAGCGTAGAGGCCGGGGGGACTGAAGCTTTCTTT
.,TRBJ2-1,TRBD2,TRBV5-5,CASSPGLAGDEQFF,TGTGCCAGCAGTCCCGGACTAGCGGGAGATGAGCAGTTCTTC
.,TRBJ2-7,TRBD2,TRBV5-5,CASSGSLAAYEQYF,TGTGCCAGCAGCGGGTCGCTAGCGGCCTACGAGCAGTACTTC
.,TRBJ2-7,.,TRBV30,CAWSLGYSYEQYF,TGTGCCTGGAGTCTAGGGTACTCCTACGAGCAGTACTTC
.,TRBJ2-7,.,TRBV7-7,CASSLAGAYEQYF,TGTGCCAGCAGCTTAGCCGGAGCCTACGAGCAGTACTTC
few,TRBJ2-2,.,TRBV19,CASQSGHYTGELFF,TGTGCCAGTCAGTCCGGACACTACACCGGGGAGCTGTTTTTT
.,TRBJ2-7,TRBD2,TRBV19,CASTTLRLAPYEQYF,TGTGCCAGTACCACACTCCGACTAGCTCCCTACGAGCAGTACTTC
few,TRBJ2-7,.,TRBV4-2,CASSQARAITYEQYF,TGTGCCAGCAGCCAAGCCCGGGCAATAACCTACGAGCAGTACTTC
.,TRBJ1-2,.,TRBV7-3,CASSPGARRYGYTF,TGTGCCAGCAGCCCCGGGGCCCGCCGATATGGCTACACCTTC
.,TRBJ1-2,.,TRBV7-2,CASSFRDGNYGYTF,TGTGCCAGCAGCTTCCGGGACGGTAACTATGGCTACACCTTC
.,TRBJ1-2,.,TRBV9,CASSVGTANYGYTF,TGTGCCAGCAGCGTAGGGACAGCTAACTATGGCTACACCTTC
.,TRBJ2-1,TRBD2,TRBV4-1,CASSHLGLAGRGSYEQFF,TGCGCCAGCAGCCATTTGGGACTAGCGGGACGAGGTTCGTATGAGCAGTTCTTC
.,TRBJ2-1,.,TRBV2,CASSAPRGLEQFF,TGTGCCAGCAGTGCCCCTCGGGGCCTTGAGCAGTTCTTC
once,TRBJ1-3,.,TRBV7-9,CASSPRQGAGNTIYF,TGTGCCAGCAGCCCCAGGCAGGGTGCTGGAAACACCATATATTTT
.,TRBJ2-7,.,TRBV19,CASSISRGRGEQYF,TGTGCCAGTAGTATTTCGCGGGGACGGGGCGAGCAGTACTTC
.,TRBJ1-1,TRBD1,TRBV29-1,CSLHRTGGLSEAFF,TGCAGCCTACACCGGACAGGGGGTCTGTCTGAAGCTTTCTTT
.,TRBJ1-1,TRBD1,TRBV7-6,CASSYMGQMNTEAFF,TGTGCCAGCAGCTACATGGGACAGATGAACACTGAAGCTTTCTTT
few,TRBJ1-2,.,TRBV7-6,CASTPAPEDYGYTF,TGTGCCAGCACCCCCGCCCCGGAGGACTATGGCTACACCTTC
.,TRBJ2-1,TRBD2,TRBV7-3,CASSLNSGRANEQFF,TGTGCCAGCAGCTTAAACAGCGGGAGGGCCAATGAGCAGTTCTTC